The sequence of this T cell receptor beta chain was determined in a study of blood T cell repertoires in COVID-19. The CDR3 runs 15 residues. With V trimmed by 0 bases and J by 6 bases, 5 bases remained unmatched. Germline CDR1 is LNHNV and CDR2 is YYDKDF (reference sequence). Profiling relied on immunoSEQ multiplex PCR, and the TCRdb table lists in-frame clones only, not all of them. The repertoire has some 250,000 clones, approximately 90% of them found once; the top ten carry 2.3%. The study drew participants aged about 18 to 90 years from around 24 US areas. The TCR originated in a woman in her 40s with acute COVID-19. The sample consisted of PBMCs or T cells enriched from blood (not recorded which). This sequence joins TRBV15 and TRBJ1-1; 9 positions agree with TRBD1. This CDR3 reads CATSRDVQGAAEAFF. CDR3 nucleotide sequence: TGTGCCACCAGCAGAGATGTACAGGGGGCGGCTGAAGCTTTCTTT.